These T cell receptor beta chains were read from a single sample in a study of blood T cell repertoires in COVID-19. TCRdb's table, derived via immunoSEQ multiplex PCR, lists solely in-frame clones and lacks some. This sample has about 230,000 clones, with 75% to 90% found just once. Specimen: PBMCs or T cells enriched from blood (not recorded which). Receptor source: a woman aged 30 to 39 who had been exposed to COVID-19. CDR3s include the opening cysteine and the closing phenylalanine or tryptophan. A D gene is named only where the DNA matches it firmly. Part of the rows lack a size; the others show once, few, many or a class for expanded clones.

CDR3nt	CDR3aa	v_gene	j_gene	d_gene	abundance
TGTGCCAGCAGTCCTCCGGGGGGCACCGGGGAGCTGTTTTTT	CASSPPGGTGELFF	TRBV2	TRBJ2-2	TRBD2	-
TGCGCCAGCAGCCAAGGACTAGCGGGAGGCGAGCAGTACTTC	CASSQGLAGGEQYF	TRBV4-1	TRBJ2-7	TRBD2	-
TGTGCCAGCAGCCCCTGGAGCGGGAATGAGCAGTTCTTC	CASSPWSGNEQFF	TRBV9	TRBJ2-1	-	-
TGTGCCAGCAGTGGAAGGACAGTTCAAAGGTTTAACTATGGCTACACCTTC	CASSGRTVQRFNYGYTF	TRBV2	TRBJ1-2	-	once
TGCGCCAGCAGCCAAGGGCGGGGGTCGAGTAAAGCTTTCTTT	CASSQGRGSSKAFF	TRBV4-1	TRBJ1-1	-	-
TGTGCCAGCAGCTCCCAGAGAGGAAGGGGTACGCAGTATTTT	CASSSQRGRGTQYF	TRBV11-2	TRBJ2-3	-	-
TGTGCCAGCAGCCCCGGGACTAGCGGGTACAATGAGCAGTTCTTC	CASSPGTSGYNEQFF	TRBV7-3	TRBJ2-1	TRBD2	few
TGCGCCAGCAGCTTGGGCCAAATGAGACAGGGTAATGAAAAACTGTTTTTT	CASSLGQMRQGNEKLFF	TRBV5-1	TRBJ1-4	TRBD1	-
TGTGCCAGCAGCTCCTGGGGACTAGTCTACGAGCAGTACTTC	CASSSWGLVYEQYF	TRBV11-1	TRBJ2-7	TRBD2	once
TGTGCCAGTAGTATAGTCAGACTAGCGGGAGGTACAGATACGCAGTATTTT	CASSIVRLAGGTDTQYF	TRBV19	TRBJ2-3	TRBD2	once
TGTGCTAGTGGTTTGTTTTCCGGTTACACCGGGGAGCTGTTTTTT	CASGLFSGYTGELFF	TRBV12-5	TRBJ2-2	-	few
TGTGCCAGCAGCTGGGGACAGGGAAGGATTTTCTTT	CASSWGQGRIFF	TRBV7-9	TRBJ1-1	TRBD1	-
TGTGCCAGCAGATGGGGGGGACAGCCCCAGCATTTT	CASRWGGQPQHF	TRBV28	TRBJ1-5	-	-
TGTGCCAGCACCTCTAGGGGGAGAGAGCAGTACTTC	CASTSRGREQYF	TRBV11-2	TRBJ2-7	-	-
TGCGCCAGCAGCTTGCCGGGTGAGCAGTTCTTC	CASSLPGEQFF	TRBV5-1	TRBJ2-1	-	-
TGTGCCATTCCGACTAGCGGGAGGAGCGAGCAGTACTTC	CAIPTSGRSEQYF	TRBV7-9	TRBJ2-7	TRBD2	-
TGTGCCAGCAGGGGGCAGGCCAAAAACATTCAGTACTTC	CASRGQAKNIQYF	TRBV6-5	TRBJ2-4	-	-
TGTGCCAGCAGCAGGGCTAGCGGAGAGACCCAGTACTTC	CASSRASGETQYF	TRBV7-2	TRBJ2-5	TRBD2	once
TGCAGCGCTACCTTAGCGGCCTCGGGGACCGGGGAGCTGTTTTTT	CSATLAASGTGELFF	TRBV29-1	TRBJ2-2	-	-
TGTGCCAGCAGTCCCCCGGGGGGGAGGGGGTCTCAGCCCCAGCATTTT	CASSPPGGRGSQPQHF	TRBV11-1	TRBJ1-5	-	-
TGTGCCAGCAGCCAAGGGGGGGGAGCATACAATCGGAATGAGCAGTTCTTC	CASSQGGGAYNRNEQFF	TRBV11-2	TRBJ2-1	-	few
TGCAGTGCTAGTATTGATAGCCCGTCGGTCAATGAGCAGTTCTTC	CSASIDSPSVNEQFF	TRBV20-1	TRBJ2-1	-	-
TGTGCTAGTGGTTTGGGACGGACAATTATGAACACTGAAGCTTTCTTT	CASGLGRTIMNTEAFF	TRBV12-5	TRBJ1-1	-	-
TGCGCCAGCAGCTTGGGGGGACTAAGTGAGCAGTTCTTC	CASSLGGLSEQFF	TRBV5-1	TRBJ2-1	TRBD2	few
TGTGCCAGTAGTATAGGACTGCCAGATTCACCCCTCCACTTT	CASSIGLPDSPLHF	TRBV19	TRBJ1-6	-	few
TGTGCCACCAGCAGAGAGCCGGAGACTAGCGGGAGGGAGGAAGAGACCCAGTACTTC	CATSREPETSGREEETQYF	TRBV15	TRBJ2-5	TRBD2	-
TGTGCCAGCAGCTTAGCAGGGGGCGGAAACACCATATATTTT	CASSLAGGGNTIYF	TRBV7-8	TRBJ1-3	TRBD1	-
TGTGCCAGCAGTGAATCGGACCGGCCGGACAGGGGAGAAAAACTGTTTTTT	CASSESDRPDRGEKLFF	TRBV25-1	TRBJ1-4	TRBD1	-
TGTGCCAGCTCACCGGTCTCCGGGACAGGGTCGTACGAGCAGTACTTC	CASSPVSGTGSYEQYF	TRBV18	TRBJ2-7	TRBD1	-
TGCGCCAGCAGCAGCACTAGCGGGACGATAGATACGCAGTATTTT	CASSSTSGTIDTQYF	TRBV5-1	TRBJ2-3	TRBD2	-
TGCGCCAGCAGCGACGGGGTATCCTACAATGAGCAGTTCTTC	CASSDGVSYNEQFF	TRBV5-1	TRBJ2-1	-	-
TGTGCCAGCAAAGGGGTTCATGAGCAGTTCTTC	CASKGVHEQFF	TRBV6-5	TRBJ2-1	-	-
TGTGCCAGCAGCTCCCCGACTAGCGGGAGTTCCGATGAGCAGTTCTTC	CASSSPTSGSSDEQFF	TRBV7-3	TRBJ2-1	TRBD2	-
TGTGCCAGCAGCCCGAATCTAAGCTCCTACGAGCAGTACTTC	CASSPNLSSYEQYF	TRBV6-5	TRBJ2-7	-	-
TGTGCCAGCACCCTCGGGGTCGGGGGCTACACCTTC	CASTLGVGGYTF	TRBV6-5	TRBJ1-2	-	once
TGTGCCAGCTCCTCGGGGGGCGAACCCCAGCATTTT	CASSSGGEPQHF	TRBV18	TRBJ1-5	-	-
TGTGCCAGCAGCCCGGGGACAGGGAGCTACGAGCAGTACTTC	CASSPGTGSYEQYF	TRBV5-6	TRBJ2-7	TRBD1	-
TGTGCCAGCAGGAGACAGGGGGCTTACACCATATATTTT	CASRRQGAYTIYF	TRBV28	TRBJ1-3	TRBD1	-
TGTGCCAGCAGTTTCGCCCCGGCAGCGTCCTACGAGCAGTACTTC	CASSFAPAASYEQYF	TRBV28	TRBJ2-7	-	once
TGTGCCAGCTCACCACCGGGGACAGGGGTCGGCTACACCTTC	CASSPPGTGVGYTF	TRBV18	TRBJ1-2	TRBD1	-
TGTGCCAGCAGACCCCGGACAGGGAACTATGGCTACACCTTC	CASRPRTGNYGYTF	TRBV7-8	TRBJ1-2	TRBD1	-
TGTGCCAGCAGTTACTCCGGGATCAACTACGAGCAGTACTTC	CASSYSGINYEQYF	TRBV6-5	TRBJ2-7	-	-
TGTGCCAGCAGCCAAGAAATGACAGGGGGATATTCACCCCTCCACTTT	CASSQEMTGGYSPLHF	TRBV3-1/TRBV3-2	TRBJ1-6	TRBD1	-
TGTGCCACCAGCGCTGGACAGGGCTCTTCGTACACTGAAGCTTTCTTT	CATSAGQGSSYTEAFF	TRBV15	TRBJ1-1	TRBD1	-
TGCGCCAGCCAGCTAGCGGGCCAAGAGACCCAGTACTTC	CASQLAGQETQYF	TRBV5-1	TRBJ2-5	TRBD2	-
TGCGCCAGCAGCCAAGATCCGGGAGCCTCTAGGCAGTATTTT	CASSQDPGASRQYF	TRBV4-1	TRBJ2-3	-	-
TGTGCCAGCAGTTGGTCCAGCGGCCTGAACACCGGGGAGCTGTTTTTT	CASSWSSGLNTGELFF	TRBV6-5	TRBJ2-2	-	-